The 18 T cell receptor beta chains below were found in one sample sequenced in a study of T-cell memory formation after mild COVID-19. TCRdb reprocessed the 5' RACE reads with MiXCR, giving one entry per CDR3 protein. The sample contains hundreds of thousands of distinct CDR3 sequences, around a sixth of which appear only once. Sequencing was performed on PBMCs or a T cell subset sorted from them (not recorded which). The receptors shown here come from an adult woman who had mild COVID-19 (a few samples of this study predate the infection). Cell type and time point are not known.

The chain uses TRBV5-4 and TRBJ2-1; 7 bases agree with TRBD1. The CDR3 has 13 amino acids. The germline CDR1 and CDR2 sequences are SGHNT and YYREEE (reference sequence). The ends lost 2 bases at V and 6 bases at J; junction bases unmatched: 2. CDR3 nucleotides: TGTGCCAGCAGCTTCGACAGGGTCAATGAGCAGTTCTTC. Translating gives CASSFDRVNEQFF.

This chain uses TRBV4-1 with TRBJ1-2; D call uncertain. Germline CDR1 MGHRA, CDR2 YSYEKL. CDR3 length: 15 amino acids. Trimming left V 1 base short and J 4 bases short, with 13 bases between. The CDR3 loop is CASSQVPEGSYGYTF. For the CDR3, the DNA is TGCGCCAGCAGCCAAGTCCCCGAAGGAAGCTATGGCTACACCTTC.

This clonotype was seen only a few times. V and J are TRBV20-1 and TRBJ2-3, with 10 bases identical to TRBD2. Germline CDR1 reads DFQATT; CDR2 reads SNEGSKA (reference sequence). The CDR3 sequence is 15 residues long. Losses at the gene ends were 4 bases for V and 0 bases for J; bases not matched to a gene: 4. The CDR3 sequence: CSAIASGSSTDTQYF. Written as DNA, the CDR3 is TGCAGTGCTATTGCTAGCGGGAGCAGCACAGATACGCAGTATTTT.

The chain links TRBV6-5 to TRBJ2-2; D is ambiguous. The CDR3 sequence is 14 residues long. V dropped 4 bases and J dropped 9 bases, with 15 bases sitting between them. Germline CDR1 reads MNHEY; CDR2 reads SVGAGI. The CDR3 DNA reads as TGTGCCAGCAGTTCTTTTGTCAGAACCCGGGAGCTGTTTTTT. Translating it yields CASSSFVRTRELFF.

This clonotype has more than one count but fewer than ten. The V gene is TRBV12-3 or TRBV12-4, the J gene TRBJ2-1; TRBD2 aligns across 8 bases. With V trimmed by 10 bases and J by 5 bases, 10 bases remained unmatched. CDR3 length: 14 residues. Written as DNA, the CDR3 is TGTGCCACAGAGGGGGTAGCGGGACACAATGAGCAGTTCTTC. The encoded protein is CATEGVAGHNEQFF.

This rearrangement joins TRBV12-3 or TRBV12-4 to TRBJ1-1, with no clear D. The CDR3 covers 13 residues. The ends were cut back, 2 bases at V and 0 bases at J, with 4 bases in the middle. For the CDR3, the DNA is TGTGCCAGCAGTTTATTCTTGAACACTGAAGCTTTCTTT. This translates into CASSLFLNTEAFF.

This clonotype was detected ten times or more. At one of its ends the junction is not consistent with the germline gene, which may arise from a read error. V and J are TRBV4-3 and TRBJ2-3; 9 bases are a match to TRBD2. Per germline, CDR1 LGHNA and CDR2 YSLEER. The CDR3 sequence is 14 residues long. The CDR3 loop is CASSQAGGPDTQYF. CDR3 nucleotides: TGCGCCAGCAGTCAAGCGGGGGGCCCAGATACGCAGTATTTT.

The gene calls are TRBV28 and TRBJ1-1; D unresolved. The CDR3 runs 12 residues. The germline V and J ends were trimmed by 3 bases and 6 bases, with 8 bases remaining between them. The V gene's germline CDR1 is MDHEN and CDR2 SYDVKM. CDR3 in amino acids: CASSLWPAEAFF. The DNA for the CDR3 is TGTGCCAGCAGTTTGTGGCCCGCTGAAGCTTTCTTT.

The J gene is TRBJ2-1, the V gene TRBV5-5; 9 bases fit TRBD2. V shed 4 bases, J shed 6 bases, and the junction held 11 bases outside the gene matches. CDR1 is SGHKS and CDR2 is YYEKEE in the germline V gene (reference sequence). The CDR3 length is 16 residues. The CDR3 nucleotides are TGTGCCAGCAGCCCTGGACTAGCGCGGGGGGGCAATGAGCAGTTCTTC. Encoded protein: CASSPGLARGGNEQFF.

The V gene is TRBV4-3, the J gene TRBJ1-2, with a weak D call TRBD1 (5 bases). Trimming shortened V by 1 base and J by 4 bases, and 13 bases separated the two germline ends. Germline lookup yields CDR1 LGHNA and CDR2 YSLEER. The CDR3 is 15 residues long. CDR3 region: CASSQAPTGAYGYTF. The CDR3 DNA sequence: TGCGCCAGCAGCCAAGCTCCCACAGGAGCCTATGGCTACACCTTC.

A few counts support this clonotype. J is TRBJ2-7 and V is TRBV27; weak D call: TRBD1 (6 bases). Germline V gene data show CDR1 as MNHEY and CDR2 as SMNVEV (reference sequence). The CDR3 spans 13 residues. Trimming stripped 6 bases from V and 4 bases from J, with 13 bases between. The CDR3 protein is CASRSGQIYEQYF. Here the CDR3 DNA reads TGTGCCAGCAGATCCGGACAGATTTACGAGCAGTACTTC.

J is TRBJ1-1 and V is TRBV7-9; 7 nucleotides agree with TRBD1. Germline CDR1 SEHNR, CDR2 FQNEAQ (reference sequence). V was pared by 5 bases and J by 2 bases, with 14 bases of the junction left unmatched. The CDR3 length is 17 residues. The CDR3 is CASSANPTGWDNTEAFF. CDR3 in DNA: TGTGCCAGCAGCGCAAACCCGACAGGGTGGGATAACACTGAAGCTTTCTTT.

This rearrangement joins TRBV19 to TRBJ1-5, with unresolved D. The CDR3 loop spans 13 amino acids. The ends were cut back, 5 bases at V and 3 bases at J, with 8 bases in the middle. The germline V gene has CDR1 LNHDA and CDR2 SQIVND (reference sequence). CDR3 in amino acids: CASSGQTNQPQHF. For the CDR3, the DNA is TGTGCCAGTAGTGGGCAGACCAATCAGCCCCAGCATTTT.

This clonotype has just a few counts. The rearrangement links TRBV24-1 to TRBJ1-1, with D hard to call. Germline-derived CDR1 and CDR2 are KGHDR and SFDVKD. The CDR3 contains 13 residues. The V end lost 4 bases, the J end lost 0 bases, and 5 bases lay between the germline ends. The CDR3 loop reads CATSDSLNTEAFF. The CDR3 coding sequence is TGTGCCACCAGTGACAGCTTGAACACTGAAGCTTTCTTT.

The J gene is TRBJ2-5, the V gene TRBV15; 8 nucleotides match TRBD1. V was clipped by 1 base and J by 5 bases; unmatched bases: 12. Germline V gene lookup returns CDR1 LNHNV and CDR2 YYDKDF (reference sequence). CDR3 length: 17 amino acids. The CDR3, as DNA: TGTGCCACCAGCAGAGGGACCCTGGGACAGGCCCGGGAGACCCAGTACTTC. Residues: CATSRGTLGQARETQYF. The whole variable domain, remainder taken from reference TRBV15 and TRBJ2-5, is DAMVIQNPRYQVTQFGKPVTLSCSQTLNHNVMYWYQQKSSQAPKLLFHYYDKDFNNEADTPDNFQSRRPNTSFCFLDIRSPGLGDTAMYLCATSRGTLGQARETQYFGPGTRLLVL.

In this sample, this clonotype turned up a few times. This chain connects TRBV20-1 to TRBJ1-2; 8 nucleotides agree with TRBD1. Trimming removed 4 bases from V and 4 bases from J; junction bases left unmatched: 5. In germline, CDR1 is DFQATT, CDR2 SNEGSKA (reference sequence). The CDR3 spans 13 residues. The CDR3 region has the DNA TGCAGTGCTACGGACAGGGCTTTCTATGGCTACACCTTC. Its translation is CSATDRAFYGYTF.

This chain uses TRBV19 with TRBJ2-5; 13 nucleotides match TRBD2. This CDR3 is built from 17 residues. Germline lookup yields CDR1 LNHDA and CDR2 SQIVND (reference sequence). J was trimmed by 0 bases and V by 5 bases; bases with no gene match: 6. This CDR3 reads CASSPRLAGGYQETQYF. The CDR3 nucleotides are TGTGCCAGTAGTCCGCGACTAGCGGGAGGATACCAAGAGACCCAGTACTTC.

The table lists this clonotype with a few counts. The gene calls are TRBV4-1 and TRBJ1-1, with D uncertain. Germline loops: CDR1 MGHRA, CDR2 YSYEKL. The length of the CDR3 is 14 residues. The germline V and J ends were trimmed by 2 bases and 1 base, with 8 bases remaining between them. The CDR3 protein is CASSQWVANTEAFF. CDR3 nucleotide sequence: TGCGCCAGCAGCCAATGGGTCGCGAACACTGAAGCTTTCTTT.